The next 3 T cell receptor beta chains were all read from a single sample in a study of CD8 T cells in Susac syndrome. RNA, at roughly 0.5 to 1 ug, was reverse transcribed with random hexamers. TCRdb fed the immunoSEQ multiplex PCR reads into MiXCR, producing one record per CDR3 protein. The data contain roughly 150,000 distinct CDR3 sequences, roughly 95% of them seen just once; the ten biggest clones take up around 0.15%. Input material: CD8+ T cells from PBMCs. These receptors were collected from a human donor with multiple sclerosis.

This chain joins TRBV4-1 and TRBJ2-1; D is possibly TRBD2 (6 bases). Germline values: CDR1 MGHRA, CDR2 YSYEKL. Trimming removed 0 bases from V and 8 bases from J, with 8 bases in between. CDR3 size: 13 residues. CDR3 amino acids: CASSQDGGHEQFF. The CDR3 DNA reads as TGCGCCAGCAGCCAAGACGGAGGGCATGAGCAGTTCTTC.

The V gene is TRBV5-1, the J gene TRBJ1-5; unclear D gene. The germline V gene has CDR1 SGHRS and CDR2 YFSETQ. V lost 2 bases, J lost 1 base, and 10 bases lay in between. This CDR3 has 15 residues. CDR3 in amino acids: CASSLMGGSNQPQHF. The CDR3 region has the DNA TGCGCCAGCAGCTTAATGGGAGGCAGCAATCAGCCCCAGCATTTT.

The rearrangement joins TRBV6-5 to TRBJ1-6, with TRBD1 identical over 8 bases. Trimming at V came to 2 bases and at J to 10 bases, leaving 7 bases not matched to a gene. CDR3 length: 15 amino acids. Germline V gene sequence: CDR1 MNHEY, CDR2 SVGAGI. CDR3 residues: CASSYRTGIDSPLHF. The CDR3 coding sequence is TGTGCCAGCAGTTACAGGACAGGGATTGACTCACCCCTCCACTTT.